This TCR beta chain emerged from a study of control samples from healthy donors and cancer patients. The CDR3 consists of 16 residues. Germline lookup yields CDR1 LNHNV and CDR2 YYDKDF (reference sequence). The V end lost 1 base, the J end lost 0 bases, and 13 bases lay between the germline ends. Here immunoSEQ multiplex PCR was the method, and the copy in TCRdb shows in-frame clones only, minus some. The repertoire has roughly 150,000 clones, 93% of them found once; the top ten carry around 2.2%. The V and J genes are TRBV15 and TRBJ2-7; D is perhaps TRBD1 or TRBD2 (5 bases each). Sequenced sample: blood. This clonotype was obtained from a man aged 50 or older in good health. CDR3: CATSRAGRDGSYEQYF. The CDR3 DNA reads TGTGCCACCAGCAGAGCGGGACGGGACGGCTCCTACGAGCAGTACTTC.